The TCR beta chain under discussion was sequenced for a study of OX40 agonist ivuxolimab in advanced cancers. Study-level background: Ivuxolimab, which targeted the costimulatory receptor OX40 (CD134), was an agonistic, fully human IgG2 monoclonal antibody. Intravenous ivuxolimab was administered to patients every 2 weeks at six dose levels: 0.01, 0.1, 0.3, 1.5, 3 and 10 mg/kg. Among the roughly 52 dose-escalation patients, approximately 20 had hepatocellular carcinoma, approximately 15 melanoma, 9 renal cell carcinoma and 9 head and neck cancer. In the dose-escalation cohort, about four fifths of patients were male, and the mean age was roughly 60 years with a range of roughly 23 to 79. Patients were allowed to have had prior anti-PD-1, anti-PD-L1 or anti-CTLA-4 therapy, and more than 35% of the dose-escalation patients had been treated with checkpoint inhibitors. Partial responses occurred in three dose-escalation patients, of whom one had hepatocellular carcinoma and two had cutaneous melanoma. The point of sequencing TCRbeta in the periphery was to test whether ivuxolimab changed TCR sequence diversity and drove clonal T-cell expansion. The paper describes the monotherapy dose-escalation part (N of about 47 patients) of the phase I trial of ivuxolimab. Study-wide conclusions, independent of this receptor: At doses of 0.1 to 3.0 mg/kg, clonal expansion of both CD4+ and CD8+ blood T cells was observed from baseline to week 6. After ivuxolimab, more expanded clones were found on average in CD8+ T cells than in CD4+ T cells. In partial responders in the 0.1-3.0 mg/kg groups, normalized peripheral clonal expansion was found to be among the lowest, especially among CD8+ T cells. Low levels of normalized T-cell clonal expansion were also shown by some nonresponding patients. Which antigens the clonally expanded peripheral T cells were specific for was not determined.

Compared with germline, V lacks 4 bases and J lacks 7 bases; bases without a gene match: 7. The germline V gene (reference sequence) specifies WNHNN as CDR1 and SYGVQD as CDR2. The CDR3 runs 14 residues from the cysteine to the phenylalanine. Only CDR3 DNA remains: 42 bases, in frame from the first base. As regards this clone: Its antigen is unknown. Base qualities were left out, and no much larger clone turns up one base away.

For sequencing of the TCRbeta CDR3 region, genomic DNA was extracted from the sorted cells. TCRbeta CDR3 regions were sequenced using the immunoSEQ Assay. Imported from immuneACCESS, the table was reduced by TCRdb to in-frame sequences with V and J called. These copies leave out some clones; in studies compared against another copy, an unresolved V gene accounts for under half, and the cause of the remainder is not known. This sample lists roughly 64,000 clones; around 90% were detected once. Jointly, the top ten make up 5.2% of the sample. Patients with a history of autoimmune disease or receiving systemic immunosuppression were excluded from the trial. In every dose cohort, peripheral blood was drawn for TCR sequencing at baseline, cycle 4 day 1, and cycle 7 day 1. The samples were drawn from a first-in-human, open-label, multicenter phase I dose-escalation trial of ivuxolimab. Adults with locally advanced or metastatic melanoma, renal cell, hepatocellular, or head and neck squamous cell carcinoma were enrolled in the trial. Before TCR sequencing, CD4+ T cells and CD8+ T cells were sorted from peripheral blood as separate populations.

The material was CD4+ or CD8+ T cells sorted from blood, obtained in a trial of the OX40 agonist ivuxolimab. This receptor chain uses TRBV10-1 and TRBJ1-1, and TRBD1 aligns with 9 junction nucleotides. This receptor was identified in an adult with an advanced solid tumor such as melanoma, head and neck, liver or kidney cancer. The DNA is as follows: TGCGCCAGCAGTGCAAAACCGGGACAGGGTGAAGCTTTCTTT. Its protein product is CASSAKPGQGEAFF.